The present T cell receptor (beta chain) was sequenced within a study of T cells in Graves' hyperthyroidism and ophthalmopathy. Whole-study context: Upon initial diagnosis and before any treatment, peripheral blood was collected. Findings of the study overall: Ophthalmopathy was identified by the model a median 6.5 months ahead of onset.

The V gene's germline CDR1 is SGHRS and CDR2 YFSETQ. The CDR3 runs to 14 residues. Trimming removed 0 bases from V and 5 bases from J; junction bases left unmatched: 1. This clonotype appeared many times. What it binds is not known. Used for diagnoses were clinical symptoms, serum thyroxine and TRAb, thyroid ultrasound and orbital computed tomography. Extraction of PBMCs used roughly 9.3 ml of fresh peripheral blood. Amplification of TCR beta CDR3 regions used RNA as the template. TCR CDR3 underwent first-round RT-PCR with the HTBI primer set. TCRdb reprocessed the multiplex PCR reads with MiXCR, giving one entry per CDR3 protein. Of 95,000 to 100,000 distinct CDR3 sequences in the sample, approximately 56% are singletons; the top ten hold 27%.

This chain connects TRBV5-1 to TRBJ2-3; 9 bases align to TRBD2. Sequencing was done on a sample of blood. This TCR was sampled from a woman aged 40 to 50 with Graves' hyperthyroidism. The CDR3 DNA reads TGCGCCAGCAGCTTGGGACTAGCGGTAGATACGCAGTATTTT. This encodes CASSLGLAVDTQYF.